These 28 T cell receptor beta chains share one sample of origin, sequenced in a study of blood T cell repertoires in COVID-19 (dated by TCRdb to 2019 to 2021). The library was produced with the immunoSEQ multiplex PCR assay. This is the immuneACCESS table as TCRdb keeps it, with only in-frame sequences that have V and J called. A part of the clones is gone; compared with another copy, unresolved V genes explain less than half, and the rest is unexplained. The sample contains over 100,000 clones, roughly 92% of them found a single time. The ten largest make up approximately 1.9% of the sample. Sequencing was done on a sample of peripheral blood. The origin of the receptors is a woman between 45 and 65 years old with COVID-19, enrolled during active disease.

The chain recombines TRBV25-1 with TRBJ2-2; 11 bases line up with TRBD2. The germline CDR1 and CDR2 sequences are MGHDK and SYGVNS. V shed 6 bases, J shed 0 bases, and the junction held 6 bases outside the gene matches. The CDR3 has 17 residues. The CDR3 DNA reads TGTGCCAGCAGCCCCAGGACTAGCGGGTCGAACACCGGGGAGCTGTTTTTT. As protein: CASSPRTSGSNTGELFF.

The chain joins TRBV19 to TRBJ2-6; perhaps TRBD2 as D (5 bases). V dropped 1 base and J dropped 8 bases, with 9 bases sitting between them. The V gene's germline CDR1 is LNHDA and CDR2 SQIVND (reference sequence). The CDR3 sequence is 14 residues long. The CDR3 is CASSIVRGTNVLTF. The CDR3 bases are TGTGCCAGTAGTATAGTGAGAGGGACCAACGTCCTGACTTTC.

CDR3 loop: CASSLELAGGYFTDTQYF. The CDR3 region has the DNA TGCGCCAGCAGCTTGGAACTAGCGGGGGGTTACTTCACAGATACGCAGTATTTT. The chain couples TRBV5-1 to TRBJ2-3; TRBD2 aligns across 12 bases. Germline V gene data show CDR1 as SGHRS and CDR2 as YFSETQ. V was pared by 0 bases and J by 2 bases, with 7 bases of the junction left unmatched. The CDR3 is 18 amino acids.

This clone was counted a few times. The V gene is TRBV2, the J gene TRBJ2-7, with 10 bases matching TRBD2. This CDR3 is built from 15 residues. Per the germline V gene, CDR1 is SNHLY and CDR2 is FYNNEI. With V trimmed by 6 bases and J by 0 bases, 5 bases remained unmatched. The CDR3 loop reads CASRPLAGGSYEQYV. In DNA form, the CDR3 reads TGTGCCAGCAGACCTTTAGCGGGGGGCTCCTACGAGCAGTACGTC.

The rearrangement joins TRBV5-5 to TRBJ2-3; 8 nucleotides align to TRBD1. The junction had 5 bases not matched to a gene; V was cut back by 5 bases and J by 6 bases. The CDR3 runs 13 residues. The V gene's germline CDR1 is SGHKS and CDR2 YYEKEE (reference sequence). The CDR3 protein is CASRQTGGDTQYF. CDR3 coding DNA: TGTGCCAGCAGACAAACAGGGGGGGATACGCAGTATTTT.

The J gene is TRBJ1-2, the V gene TRBV7-2; the match to TRBD1 covers 8 bases. Per germline, CDR1 SGHTA and CDR2 FQGNSA. The CDR3 totals 16 residues. The junction had 6 bases not matched to a gene; V was cut back by 3 bases and J by 0 bases. The CDR3 DNA follows: TGTGCCAGCAGCTTTATAGGGACAGGAGCTAACTATGGCTACACCTTC. Amino acid sequence: CASSFIGTGANYGYTF.

V is TRBV24-1 and J is TRBJ2-3, with 9 bases aligning to TRBD1. The germline gives CDR1 KGHDR, CDR2 SFDVKD. Germline trimming cut 4 bases from V and 3 bases from J; bases unmatched to any gene: 10. This CDR3 has 17 residues. The CDR3 region is CATSDPLPGQGTDTQYF. CDR3 DNA sequence: TGTGCCACCAGTGACCCTCTACCGGGACAGGGAACAGATACGCAGTATTTT.

The rearrangement uses TRBV4-3 and TRBJ2-2; 7 bases match TRBD2. V shed 0 bases and J 4 bases; nucleotides not matched to a gene: 8. This CDR3 contains 17 residues. Per germline, CDR1 LGHNA and CDR2 YSLEER. The CDR3 DNA reads as TGCGCCAGCAGCCAAGATAGAGCGGGACTGATCACCGGGGAGCTGTTTTTT. Its translation: CASSQDRAGLITGELFF.

The V gene is TRBV7-7, the J gene TRBJ2-2, with D possibly TRBD1 on 5 matching bases. V shed 6 bases and J shed 1 base, with 9 bases lying between them. Germline CDR1 and CDR2: SSHAT and FNYEAQ (reference sequence). This CDR3 has 14 amino acids. The CDR3 region is CASSLDRNTGELFF. CDR3 bases: TGTGCCAGCAGTCTAGACAGGAACACCGGGGAGCTGTTTTTT.

The chain employs TRBV6-4 and TRBJ2-3; 11 bases match TRBD2. V trimming: 9 bases; J trimming: 5 bases; junction bases outside the gene matches: 10. This CDR3 spans 15 amino acids. Per germline, CDR1 MRHNA and CDR2 SNTAGT. CDR3 coding DNA: TGTGCCAGTTCTCTTAGCGGGGGGGCGAGAGATACGCAGTATTTT. Encoded protein: CASSLSGGARDTQYF.

The genes are TRBV19 and TRBJ2-7; TRBD2 is a possible D gene (6 bases). The CDR3 spans 18 residues. Trimming stripped 3 bases from V and 3 bases from J, with 24 bases between. Looked up from germline, CDR1 is LNHDA and CDR2 is SQIVND (reference sequence). The DNA for the CDR3 is TGTGCCAGTAGTATCGCAGGGCGGGTTGGACTAAGCTACTACGAGCAGTACTTC. This gives the protein CASSIAGRVGLSYYEQYF.

The chain combines TRBV3-1 (or the pseudogene TRBV3-2) with TRBJ1-6; 7 bases are shared with TRBD1. Trimming at V came to 5 bases and at J to 8 bases, leaving 12 bases not matched to a gene. The germline CDR1 and CDR2 sequences are LGHDT and YNNKEL (reference sequence). This CDR3 has 16 residues. The CDR3 nucleotides are TGTGCCAGCAGCTTTAGGACAGGAAGGGGGTATTCACCCCTCCACTTT. This sequence encodes CASSFRTGRGYSPLHF.

The chain uses TRBV19 and TRBJ2-2, with TRBD1 as a possible D gene (6 bases). V lost 4 bases to trimming and J lost 4 bases, with 7 bases between them. This CDR3 has 13 residues. The germline CDR1 and CDR2 sequences are LNHDA and SQIVND (reference sequence). The CDR3 region has the DNA TGTGCCAGTAGTACAGGGGTCACCGGGGAGCTGTTTTTT. Its translation is CASSTGVTGELFF.

V is TRBV7-8 and J is TRBJ1-5; D gene unclear. The germline V and J ends were trimmed by 3 bases and 7 bases, with 19 bases remaining between them. Germline CDR1 is SGHVS and CDR2 is FQNEAQ. This CDR3 has 16 amino acids. The CDR3 loop reads CASSFDLLVATQPQHF. The DNA for the CDR3 is TGTGCCAGCAGCTTTGATCTCTTGGTAGCGACCCAGCCCCAGCATTTT.

The CDR3 is CASSFLRDRGADTQYF. CDR3 nucleotide sequence: TGTGCCAGCAGTTTCCTCCGGGACAGGGGTGCAGATACGCAGTATTTT. V is TRBV27 and J is TRBJ2-3, with 10 bases that match TRBD1. V lost 3 bases to trimming and J lost 4 bases; unmatched junction nucleotides: 7. This CDR3 region has 16 residues. CDR1 MNHEY and CDR2 SMNVEV come from the germline V gene (reference sequence).

This chain joins TRBV11-3 and TRBJ2-1; possibly TRBD2 for D (6 bases). V lost 1 base, J lost 8 bases, and 12 bases lay in between. There are 14 residues in the CDR3. Looked up from germline, CDR1 is SGHNT and CDR2 is YENEEA. The DNA for the CDR3 is TGTGCCAGCAGCTTAGGCGGGGACTTCTATGAGCAGTTCTTC. Translation: CASSLGGDFYEQFF.

In this sample, this clone turned up once. The chain couples TRBV11-3 to TRBJ2-7; 8 bases align to TRBD1. This CDR3 has 14 amino acids. The germline V gene has CDR1 SGHNT and CDR2 YENEEA. V lost 3 bases, J lost 6 bases, and 7 bases stayed unmatched. In DNA, the CDR3 is TGTGCCAGCAGCTTGTGGACAGGGTCGAGCGAGCAGTACTTC. It specifies CASSLWTGSSEQYF.

The J gene is TRBJ2-5, the V gene TRBV6-2 or TRBV6-3, with D hard to call. Trimming shortened V by 6 bases and J by 3 bases, and 23 bases separated the two germline ends. The germline V gene has CDR1 MNHEY and CDR2 SVGEGT. The CDR3 has 17 residues. The CDR3 nucleotides are TGTGCCAGCAGCCCGAAGCGAAACACCATTATCAAAGAGACCCAGTACTTC. It specifies CASSPKRNTIIKETQYF.

The rearrangement links TRBV24-1 to TRBJ2-2, with 8 bases that match TRBD1. Trimming cost V 9 bases and J 8 bases; bases outside gene matches: 10. This CDR3 contains 14 residues. Germline-derived CDR1 and CDR2 are KGHDR and SFDVKD. The chain's CDR3 is CATGDPQGAGELFF. The CDR3 region has the DNA TGTGCCACCGGAGACCCTCAGGGGGCTGGGGAGCTGTTTTTT.

The table lists this clone with a count of one. The chain links TRBV27 to TRBJ1-4; unclear D gene. CDR1 is MNHEY and CDR2 is SMNVEV in the germline V gene (reference sequence). The CDR3 runs 13 residues. With 5 bases removed from V and 4 bases from J, the gap between germline ends came to 8 bases. This CDR3 is CASSRQVNEKLFF. The CDR3 nucleotides are TGTGCCAGCAGTCGTCAGGTTAATGAAAAACTGTTTTTT.

This chain links TRBV11-3 with TRBJ2-2, with D possibly matching TRBD1 (6 bases). The germline CDR1 and CDR2 sequences are SGHNT and YENEEA. V was clipped by 8 bases and J by 4 bases, with 14 bases between them. This CDR3 has 14 amino acids. Here the CDR3 reads CASRPQGITGELFF. CDR3 bases: TGTGCCAGCCGACCGCAGGGGATCACCGGGGAGCTGTTTTTT.

The CDR3, as DNA: TGTGCCACCACCCACAGGACTAATGAAAAACTGTTTTTT. It specifies CATTHRTNEKLFF. V is TRBV15 and J is TRBJ1-4; perhaps TRBD1 as D (5 bases). Trimming pared 7 bases from V and 2 bases from J, leaving 8 bases between. The length of the CDR3 is 13 residues. Germline-derived CDR1 and CDR2 are LNHNV and YYDKDF (reference sequence).

The chain uses TRBV13 and TRBJ1-4, with D hard to call. This CDR3 has 15 amino acids. Per the germline V gene, CDR1 is PRHDT and CDR2 is FYEKMQ (reference sequence). With 2 bases removed from V and 4 bases from J, the gap between germline ends came to 11 bases. Here the CDR3 DNA reads TGTGCCAGCAGCTTAAGGAGGGAGATTAATGAAAAACTGTTTTTT. It translates to CASSLRREINEKLFF.

V is TRBV19 and J is TRBJ1-4; a possible D gene is TRBD1 (6 bases). Germline CDR1 LNHDA, CDR2 SQIVND (reference sequence). This CDR3 region has 14 residues. V lost 3 bases and J lost 7, with 12 bases in between. The CDR3 loop reads CASSIWDNREKLFF. The DNA of the CDR3 is TGTGCCAGTAGTATCTGGGACAATCGTGAAAAACTGTTTTTT.

The chain joins TRBV7-2 to TRBJ2-7; D is uncertain. V was trimmed by 6 bases and J by 4 bases, leaving 22 bases between them. Germline assignment: CDR1 SGHTA and CDR2 FQGNSA. CDR3 length equals 16 residues. The CDR3 sequence: CASSRSGSSSGYEQYF. CDR3 in DNA: TGTGCCAGCAGTCGAAGTGGGTCTAGTTCCGGGTACGAGCAGTACTTC.

The chain carries TRBV5-1 and TRBJ2-3; TRBD2 matches 9 bases. After removal of 3 bases from V and 3 bases from J, the junction contained 5 bases not matched to a gene. Germline CDR1 and CDR2: SGHRS and YFSETQ. This CDR3 contains 15 residues. In nucleotides, the CDR3 is TGCGCCAGCAGCTCGCGGGGGGGCAGGACAGATACGCAGTATTTT. This translates into CASSSRGGRTDTQYF.

The chain recombines TRBV7-2 with TRBJ2-7; 7 bases fit TRBD1. Per the germline V gene, CDR1 is SGHTA and CDR2 is FQGNSA. V shed 5 bases, J shed 3 bases, and the junction held 10 bases outside the gene matches. The CDR3 has 15 residues. The chain's CDR3 is CASSRFGTELYEQYV. The DNA of the CDR3 is TGTGCCAGCAGCCGCTTCGGGACAGAGCTCTACGAGCAGTACGTC.

The CDR3, as DNA: TGTGCCTGGAGTGGAGGGAGAACTGAAGCTTTCTTT. As protein: CAWSGGRTEAFF. The chain joins TRBV30 to TRBJ1-1; D unclear. This CDR3 is 12 amino acids long. V was cut by 1 base and J by 5 bases, with 8 bases left in between. CDR1 and CDR2 (germline): GTSNPN, SVGIG (reference sequence).